This T cell receptor beta chain was obtained from a study of cytomegalovirus exposure and HLA in healthy donors. As for the study in general: Earlier, almost 120 million unique TCR beta sequences were recovered from roughly 170 million T cells by an analysis. Study results and caveats: Reported findings show TCR beta sequences accurately forecast HLA-A and HLA-B alleles in most subjects. Altogether, 150 to 200 TCR beta chains were recorded as cytomegalovirus-associated.

Comments on this clone: Its antigen is as yet unknown.

The PCR employed 60 Vbeta primers together with 13 Jbeta primers. Sequencing used immunoSEQ multiplex PCR; TCRdb keeps in-frame clones, though not all of them. The sample consists of 100,000 to 130,000 clones, roughly 87% of them appearing once. The CDR3 is 11 amino acids. The V gene lost 4 bases and the J gene lost 0 bases, with 2 bases spanning the gap. From germline, CDR1 is DFQATT and CDR2 SNEGSKA (reference sequence). This sequence joins TRBV20-1 and TRBJ2-3, with D hard to call. Sequenced sample: PBMCs. The sequence was collected from a man younger than 40 in good health and CMV-seropositive. CDR3: CSATSTDTQYF. The CDR3 DNA reads TGCAGTGCTACAAGCACAGATACGCAGTATTTT.